These 20 T cell receptor beta chains originate from one sample sequenced in a study of blood T cell repertoires in COVID-19. Clones were read by immunoSEQ multiplex PCR, and TCRdb kept only the in-frame ones, dropping some. Among approximately 170,000 clones listed, approximately 83% were seen once. Input material: peripheral blood. Receptors were obtained from a man aged 50 to 59 with active or convalescent COVID-19.

The chain links TRBV5-4 to TRBJ2-2, with 9 bases matching TRBD1. The V and J ends lost 4 bases and 4 bases, in that order; junction bases with no gene match: 8. Germline V gene sequence: CDR1 SGHNT, CDR2 YYREEE (reference sequence). The CDR3 is 16 amino acids. The CDR3, as DNA: TGTGCCAGCAGCACGACAGGGGGGTCATTCACCGGGGAGCTGTTTTTT. Translating it yields CASSTTGGSFTGELFF.

This clone was detected only once. The chain is built from TRBV7-3 and TRBJ2-2; D gene ambiguous. This CDR3 comprises 16 residues. V was clipped by 5 bases and J by 0 bases, with 13 bases between them. Per the germline V gene, CDR1 is SGHTA and CDR2 is FQGTGA. The CDR3 DNA follows: TGTGCCAGCAGCCTCCTAAGTCCGGCGAACACCGGGGAGCTGTTTTTT. This translates into CASSLLSPANTGELFF.

The V and J genes are TRBV5-4 and TRBJ2-5; D perhaps matches TRBD1 (5 bases). The length of the CDR3 is 16 residues. The ends were cut back, 4 bases at V and 1 base at J, with 17 bases in the middle. Germline CDR1 SGHNT, CDR2 YYREEE (reference sequence). The CDR3 reads CASSRWAAGLQETQYF. DNA of the CDR3: TGTGCCAGCAGCCGCTGGGCGGCAGGGCTCCAAGAGACCCAGTACTTC. The variable domain in full, with the rest retrieved from reference TRBV5-4 and TRBJ2-5, is ETGVTQSPTHLIKTRGQQVTLRCSSQSGHNTVSWYQQALGQGPQFIFQYYREEENGRGNFPPRFSGLQFPNYSSELNVNALELDDSALYLCASSRWAAGLQETQYFGPGTRLLVL.

This clone was detected once. J is TRBJ1-2 and V is TRBV24-1; D is undetermined. The V end lost 3 bases, the J end lost 2 bases, and 12 bases lay between the germline ends. The CDR3 runs to 15 residues. Per germline, CDR1 KGHDR and CDR2 SFDVKD. The CDR3 DNA sequence: TGTGCCACCAGTGATGCGGGCTCGTTAAACTATGGCTACACCTTC. Amino acid sequence: CATSDAGSLNYGYTF.

The chain has TRBV16 and TRBJ1-3, with TRBD1 as a possible D gene (5 bases). Trimming stripped 4 bases from V and 0 bases from J, with 16 bases between. The CDR3 runs 17 residues. Germline CDR1 KGHSY, CDR2 FQNENV. Here the CDR3 reads CASSPRQGLISGNTIYF. The CDR3 nucleotides are TGTGCCAGCAGCCCTAGGCAGGGTTTAATCTCTGGAAACACCATATATTTT.

The J gene is TRBJ1-3, the V gene TRBV19; tentatively, D is TRBD1 (6 bases). Trimming stripped 4 bases from V and 0 bases from J, with 13 bases between. Germline assignment: CDR1 LNHDA and CDR2 SQIVND (reference sequence). CDR3 length: 16 residues. The CDR3 protein is CASSSMIGGSGNTIYF. CDR3 nucleotides: TGTGCCAGTAGTAGCATGATAGGGGGCTCTGGAAACACCATATATTTT.

A single count supports this clone. The chain combines TRBV2 with TRBJ1-6; D remains ambiguous. Germline loops: CDR1 SNHLY, CDR2 FYNNEI. V dropped 6 bases and J dropped 4 bases, with 13 bases sitting between them. The CDR3 has 15 residues. The DNA for the CDR3 is TGTGCCAGCAGGACTCTCTCCGGTTATAATTCACCCCTCCACTTT. Protein product: CASRTLSGYNSPLHF.

This sequence joins TRBV5-1 and TRBJ1-1; D is perhaps TRBD1 (5 bases). V lost 5 bases, J lost 4 bases, and 18 bases lay in between. CDR1 is SGHRS and CDR2 is YFSETQ in the germline V gene. The CDR3 loop spans 15 amino acids. Written as DNA, the CDR3 is TGCGCCAGCAGGGGGAGGTATGGGGGACCCACTGAAGCTTTCTTT. Translating it yields CASRGRYGGPTEAFF.

V usage is TRBV2 and J usage is TRBJ2-2, with 9 bases that match TRBD1. From germline, CDR1 is SNHLY and CDR2 FYNNEI. The CDR3 is made up of 15 amino acids. Trimming removed 6 bases from V and 5 bases from J; junction bases left unmatched: 7. CDR3 sequence reads: CASSPGTGSTGELFF. The CDR3, as DNA: TGTGCCAGCAGCCCTGGGACAGGGTCGACCGGGGAGCTGTTTTTT.

V gene TRBV3-1 (or the pseudogene TRBV3-2) combines with J gene TRBJ2-3; a weak D match, TRBD2 (6 bases). The V end was cut by 3 bases, the J end by 0 bases, with 10 bases between. Looked up from germline, CDR1 is LGHDT and CDR2 is YNNKEL (reference sequence). This CDR3 spans 15 amino acids. DNA for the CDR3: TGTGCCAGCAGCCATGGCGGGATAAGCACAGATACGCAGTATTTT. It is translated as CASSHGGISTDTQYF.

The gene calls are TRBV27 and TRBJ2-7, with 7 positions matching TRBD1. This CDR3 has 14 residues. After removal of 3 bases from V and 7 bases from J, the junction contained 9 bases not matched to a gene. Germline V gene data show CDR1 as MNHEY and CDR2 as SMNVEV (reference sequence). CDR3 residues: CASSFRDGRGEQYF. The CDR3 bases are TGTGCCAGCAGTTTTCGGGACGGCAGGGGGGAGCAGTACTTC.

This clone was observed a handful of times. The chain combines TRBV5-1 with TRBJ1-1; possible D gene TRBD1, 6 bases. V was trimmed by 3 bases and J by 5 bases, leaving 20 bases between them. Germline values: CDR1 SGHRS, CDR2 YFSETQ. This CDR3 is built from 16 residues. Written as DNA, the CDR3 is TGCGCCAGCAGCTCCCTTAGCGGGGGGCGAGGTACTGAAGCTTTCTTT. Translated, it gives CASSSLSGGRGTEAFF.

The chain carries TRBV28 and TRBJ2-7; 8 bases align to TRBD1. V lost 8 bases and J lost 3; bases outside the gene matches: 12. CDR3 length equals 15 residues. Germline V gene lookup returns CDR1 MDHEN and CDR2 SYDVKM. The DNA of the CDR3 is TGTGCCAGCGCCCGCCCCGGGACAGGAGTCTACGAGCAGTACTTC. Its translation: CASARPGTGVYEQYF. Based on the CDR3 plus reference TRBV28 and TRBJ2-7, the full variable domain is DVKVTQSSRYLVKRTGEKVFLECVQDMDHENMFWYRQDPGLGLRLIYFSYDVKMKEKGDIPEGYSVSREKKERFSLILESASTNQTSMYLCASARPGTGVYEQYFGPGTRLTVT.

This clone occurred a few times. The V gene is TRBV7-2, the J gene TRBJ1-1; D gene ambiguous. CDR1 is SGHTA and CDR2 is FQGNSA in the germline V gene. CDR3 length: 13 residues. The germline V and J ends were trimmed by 10 bases and 1 base, with 13 bases remaining between them. CDR3 sequence reads: CATGLSPNTEAFF. DNA for the CDR3: TGTGCCACGGGTCTGTCCCCGAACACTGAAGCTTTCTTT.

The chain employs TRBV5-1 and TRBJ2-1; TRBD1 might be the D (5 bases). This CDR3 is built from 13 residues. CDR1 and CDR2 (germline): SGHRS, YFSETQ. The ends were cut back, 0 bases at V and 7 bases at J, with 8 bases in the middle. In DNA form, the CDR3 reads TGCGCCAGCAGCTTGGCTCCAGGGAATGAGCAGTTCTTC. Protein: CASSLAPGNEQFF.

This sequence joins TRBV13 and TRBJ2-2; D is possibly TRBD2 (5 bases). Germline V lookup: CDR1 PRHDT, CDR2 FYEKMQ (reference sequence). The CDR3 has 15 residues. Deletions cut 5 bases from V and 7 bases from J, with 17 bases between. The CDR3 protein is CASSLMLAGVGELFF. For the CDR3, the DNA is TGTGCCAGCAGCCTCATGTTGGCCGGGGTCGGGGAGCTGTTTTTT. The entire variable domain, with the rest obtained from reference TRBV13 and TRBJ2-2, is as follows: AAGVIQSPRHLIKEKRETATLKCYPIPRHDTVYWYQQGPGQDPQFLISFYEKMQSDKGSIPDRFSAQQFSDYHSELNMSSLELGDSALYFCASSLMLAGVGELFFGEGSRLTVL.

The chain combines TRBV5-1 with TRBJ1-1, with TRBD1 identical over 7 bases. Per the germline V gene, CDR1 is SGHRS and CDR2 is YFSETQ. The CDR3 consists of 13 residues. Unmatched junction bases numbered 5, after V lost 5 bases and J lost 4 bases. CDR3 amino acids: CASSRQGGTEAFF. CDR3 DNA sequence: TGCGCCAGCAGTCGACAGGGAGGCACTGAAGCTTTCTTT.

The CDR3 loop reads CASSPGGTGGREQYF. CDR3 bases: TGTGCCAGCAGCCCGGGGGGTACAGGGGGCCGGGAGCAGTACTTC. V is TRBV5-4 and J is TRBJ2-7, with 9 bases aligning to TRBD1. This CDR3 spans 15 amino acids. Germline V gene data show CDR1 as SGHNT and CDR2 as YYREEE (reference sequence). With V trimmed by 4 bases and J by 7 bases, 12 bases remained unmatched.

This sequence joins TRBV7-9 and TRBJ1-2, with D possibly matching TRBD1 (5 bases). This CDR3 has 13 amino acids. Germline loops: CDR1 SEHNR, CDR2 FQNEAQ (reference sequence). V was clipped by 5 bases and J by 8 bases, with 15 bases between them. The CDR3: CASSLLGGGGYTF. In nucleotides, the CDR3 is TGTGCCAGCAGCCTGCTCGGGGGAGGAGGCTACACCTTC.

The J gene is TRBJ1-2, the V gene TRBV28; the match to TRBD1 covers 10 bases. Germline lookup yields CDR1 MDHEN and CDR2 SYDVKM. The CDR3 runs to 12 residues. V trimming: 5 bases; J trimming: 8 bases; junction bases outside the gene matches: 2. The CDR3 is CASSDRGQGYTF. As DNA, the CDR3 is TGTGCCAGCAGTGACAGGGGGCAAGGCTACACCTTC.